This T cell receptor beta chain was sequenced for a study of blood T cells in healthy people across ages. The CDR3 spans 14 residues. Germline V gene data show CDR1 as SGHDN and CDR2 as FVKESK. Trimming shortened V by 4 bases and J by 5 bases, and 14 bases separated the two germline ends. A few counts support this clonotype. It was with a sample-barcoded 5' primer and a J-beta primer mix that a second PCR of about 6 to 12 cycles was run. Every single cDNA molecule received a tag from a template-switch adaptor with 12 random nucleotides. TCRdb re-called the 5' RACE reads with MiXCR, one entry per CDR3 protein. The sample consists of 700,000 to 950,000 distinct CDR3 sequences, nearly 60% of them appearing once.

This TCR derives from a man in his thirties or forties in good health. The source material was blood. V usage is TRBV14 and J usage is TRBJ2-5; D not resolved. CDR3: CASSPDGSSETQYF. Written as DNA, the CDR3 is TGTGCCAGCAGCCCTGACGGATCCTCGGAGACCCAGTACTTC. Together with reference TRBV14 and TRBJ2-5, the CDR3 gives the full variable domain: EAGVTQFPSHSVIEKGQTVTLRCDPISGHDNLYWYRRVMGKEIKFLLHFVKESKQDESGMPNNRFLAERTGGTYSTLKVQPAELEDSGVYFCASSPDGSSETQYFGPGTRLLVL.